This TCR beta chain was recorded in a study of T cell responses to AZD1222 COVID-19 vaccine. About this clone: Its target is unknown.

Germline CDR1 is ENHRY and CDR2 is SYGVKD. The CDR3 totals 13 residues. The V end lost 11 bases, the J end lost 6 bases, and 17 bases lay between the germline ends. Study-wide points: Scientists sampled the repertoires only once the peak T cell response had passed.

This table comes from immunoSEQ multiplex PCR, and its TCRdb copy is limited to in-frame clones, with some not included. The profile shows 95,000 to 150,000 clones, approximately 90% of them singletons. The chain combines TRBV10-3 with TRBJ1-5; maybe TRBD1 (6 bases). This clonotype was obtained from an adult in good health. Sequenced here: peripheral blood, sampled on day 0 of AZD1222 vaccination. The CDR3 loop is CAVSGDTSQPQHF. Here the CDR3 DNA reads TGTGCCGTGTCAGGGGATACGAGTCAGCCCCAGCATTTT.